Sequencing of this TCR beta chain was carried out in a study of glioma-infiltrating T cells after dendritic cell vaccination. Study-level information: Dendritic cell vaccination trial patients had either newly diagnosed or recurrent glioblastoma. Overall study results and limits: Few patients contributed both blood and tumor specimens.

The repertoire was sequenced with immunoSEQ multiplex PCR; TCRdb's copy has only in-frame clones and lacks some. The sample carries about 92,000 clones, under 90% recorded once. In this sample, this clone turned up a few times. The antigen is undetermined. Trimming shortened V by 4 bases and J by 6 bases, and 16 bases separated the two germline ends. The CDR3 covers 14 residues. Germline V gives CDR1 SEHNR, CDR2 FQNEAQ (reference sequence). This sample comprised blood, obtained before dendritic cell vaccination. The clonotype comes from a human donor with glioblastoma. This rearrangement joins TRBV7-9 to TRBJ2-7; D possibly corresponds to TRBD1 (6 bases). DNA for the CDR3: TGTGCCAGCAGCTCCACAGGGTTTCCGATCGAGCAGTACTTC. Translation gives CASSSTGFPIEQYF.